This TCR beta chain was obtained from a study of blood T cell repertoires in COVID-19. Overall study context: Nucleic acid was either cDNA or gDNA, and it came from T cells, B-cell-depleted T cells, or PBMCs.

TCRdb's table, derived via immunoSEQ multiplex PCR, lists solely in-frame clones and lacks some. This table holds 200,000 to 250,000 clones, under 90% found once. Participants were aged about 18 to 90 years from 20 to 30 US areas. Clinical history reported by participants formed the basis on which cohorts were assigned. V shed 3 bases and J 5 bases; nucleotides not matched to a gene: 3. In germline, CDR1 is KGHSH, CDR2 LQKENI. The CDR3 has 15 amino acids. This receptor was taken from a man in his 60s who had recovered from COVID-19. The chain is built from TRBV18 and TRBJ2-1, with 11 bases matching TRBD2. Sequencing input: PBMCs or T cells enriched from blood (not recorded which). As DNA, the CDR3 is TGTGCCAGCTCACCTTCGGGACTAGCGGACAATGAGCAGTTCTTC. This encodes CASSPSGLADNEQFF. The whole variable domain, remainder taken from reference TRBV18 and TRBJ2-1, is NAGVMQNPRHLVRRRGQEARLRCSPMKGHSHVYWYRQLPEEGLKFMVYLQKENIIDESGMPKERFSAEFPKEGPSILRIQQVVRGDSAAYFCASSPSGLADNEQFFGPGTRLTVL.